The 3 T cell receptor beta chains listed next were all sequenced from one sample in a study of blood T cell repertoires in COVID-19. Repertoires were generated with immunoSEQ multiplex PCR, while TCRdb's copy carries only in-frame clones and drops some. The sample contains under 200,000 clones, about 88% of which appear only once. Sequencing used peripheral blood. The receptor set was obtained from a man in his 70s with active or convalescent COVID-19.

In nucleotides, the CDR3 is TGTGCCAGCAGCAAGACAGTTCGCACCATATATTTT. Its translation is CASSKTVRTIYF. This rearrangement joins TRBV21-1 to TRBJ1-3; TRBD1 reflects the table's D call only, with no check against the DNA. TRBV21-1 is a pseudogene locus. The CDR3 consists of 12 residues.

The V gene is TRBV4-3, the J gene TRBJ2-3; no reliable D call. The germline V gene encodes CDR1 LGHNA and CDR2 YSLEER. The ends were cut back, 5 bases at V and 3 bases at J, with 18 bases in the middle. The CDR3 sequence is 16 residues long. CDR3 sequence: CASSGEIPGGTDTQYF. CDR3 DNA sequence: TGCGCCAGCAGCGGCGAGATTCCGGGTGGGACAGATACGCAGTATTTT.

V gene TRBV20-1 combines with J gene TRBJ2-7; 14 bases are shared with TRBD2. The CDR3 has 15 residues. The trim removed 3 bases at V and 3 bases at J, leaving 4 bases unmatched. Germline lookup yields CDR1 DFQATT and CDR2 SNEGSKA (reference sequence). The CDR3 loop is CSASTGTSGSYEQYF. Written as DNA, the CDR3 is TGCAGTGCTAGTACGGGGACTAGCGGGAGCTACGAGCAGTACTTC.